One sample yielded the 9 T cell receptor beta chains listed below, sequenced in a study of long-term antiretroviral therapy in people with HIV. Assay version v3.0 of immunoSEQ was used, and it was run at survey level. The data were produced by immunoSEQ multiplex PCR, yet TCRdb's version contains in-frame clones alone and is incomplete. The data contain around 33,000 clones, roughly 80% of them singletons. Specimen: unsorted PBMCs, collected 0.3 years after starting antiretroviral therapy. The receptor set was obtained from a man aged 18 to 35 with HIV.

The genes are TRBV4-2 and TRBJ2-7; D possibly corresponds to TRBD2 (5 bases). CDR3 size: 14 residues. Germline-derived CDR1 and CDR2 are LGHNA and YNFKEQ. Trimming shortened V by 1 base and J by 2 bases, and 9 bases separated the two germline ends. The DNA for the CDR3 is TGTGCCAGCAGCCAAGGGGCGGGCCCCTACGAGCAGTACTTC. Its protein is CASSQGAGPYEQYF.

The genes are TRBV19 and TRBJ1-4; a possible D gene is TRBD1 (5 bases). Germline CDR1 and CDR2: LNHDA and SQIVND (reference sequence). The length of the CDR3 is 15 residues. V was pared by 3 bases and J by 5 bases, with 13 bases between. DNA for the CDR3: TGTGCCAGTAGTATTTTAACAGGTCCCAATGAAAAACTGTTTTTT. Translating it yields CASSILTGPNEKLFF.

The chain couples TRBV6-1 to TRBJ1-5; weak D call: TRBD1 (5 bases). The CDR3 covers 15 residues. The germline V and J ends were trimmed by 2 bases and 0 bases, with 8 bases remaining between them. The germline CDR1 and CDR2 sequences are MNHNS and SASEGT. The CDR3 loop reads CASSESRASNQPQHF. The CDR3 DNA is TGTGCCAGCAGTGAATCCAGGGCTAGCAATCAGCCCCAGCATTTT.

This clone appeared once. The gene calls are TRBV7-9 and TRBJ2-5; TRBD1 agrees at 8 bases. Germline CDR1 and CDR2: SEHNR and FQNEAQ (reference sequence). V shed 5 bases, J shed 3 bases, and the junction held 11 bases outside the gene matches. This CDR3 has 16 amino acids. The CDR3 DNA is TGTGCCAGCAGCCCTCGGACAGGGCAAGAGAAAGAGACCCAGTACTTC. Its protein is CASSPRTGQEKETQYF.

This chain uses TRBV9 with TRBJ2-7; D possibly corresponds to TRBD2 (6 bases). The CDR3 is 15 residues long. CDR1 is SGDLS and CDR2 is YYNGEE in the germline V gene. V lost 4 bases and J 2 bases, leaving 16 bases between the germline ends. In DNA form, the CDR3 reads TGTGCCAGCAGCCTTACCTGGGACTCACCCTACGAGCAGTACTTC. Translated, it gives CASSLTWDSPYEQYF.

CDR3 sequence reads: CASSFPGVETQYF. Written as DNA, the CDR3 is TGTGCCAGCAGCTTCCCTGGCGTTGAGACCCAGTACTTC. The chain carries TRBV11-2 and TRBJ2-5; D is uncertain. This CDR3 has 13 residues. Trimming shortened V by 3 bases and J by 5 bases, and 10 bases separated the two germline ends. The germline CDR1 and CDR2 sequences are SGHAT and FQNNGV.

The chain is built from TRBV6-5 and TRBJ2-5; D is perhaps TRBD1 (5 bases). The CDR3 totals 13 residues. Per germline, CDR1 MNHEY and CDR2 SVGAGI. Trimming removed 2 bases at V and 2 bases at J, with 6 bases between. Written as DNA, the CDR3 is TGTGCCAGCAGTTACAGGGGTCAAGAGACCCAGTACTTC. Residues: CASSYRGQETQYF.

This chain links TRBV10-3 with TRBJ2-7, with D perhaps TRBD1 (6 bases). V lost 2 bases and J lost 3, with 8 bases in between. In germline, CDR1 is ENHRY, CDR2 SYGVKD. The CDR3 runs 13 residues. The CDR3 DNA reads as TGTGCCATCAGTGAGAGACAGGACTACGAGCAGTACTTC. Translating it yields CAISERQDYEQYF.

This clone was observed once. The CDR3 loop reads CASSQEASAKTQYF. The CDR3 DNA sequence: TGCGCCAGCAGCCAAGAGGCTAGCGCGAAGACCCAGTACTTC. This chain links TRBV4-3 with TRBJ2-5, with D possibly TRBD2 on 6 matching bases. This CDR3 region has 14 residues. Trimming stripped 0 bases from V and 6 bases from J, with 11 bases between. Germline V gene data show CDR1 as LGHNA and CDR2 as YSLEER.